A selection of T cell receptor beta chains follows, all from one sample in a study of cytomegalovirus exposure and HLA in healthy donors. The protocol was immunoSEQ multiplex PCR, while the TCRdb copy is restricted to in-frame clones and leaves out a portion. The sample holds about 37,000 clones, 70% to 85% seen once. The sample comprised PBMCs. These receptors were collected from a man between 25 and 39 years old in good health and CMV-seronegative. Both conserved end residues are part of each CDR3. The D gene is left open where the match is weak. Size is stated for part of the rows, as once, few or many counts, or as a class when the clone is expanded.

V	size	J	D	DNA	CDR3
TRBV10-3	-	TRBJ1-6	TRBD1	TGTGCCACCCGGACAGGGGTAAATTCACCCCTCCACTTT	CATRTGVNSPLHF
TRBV5-1	-	TRBJ2-3	TRBD2	TGCGCCAGCAGCCTGAGTACTAGCGGGGGCACAGATACGCAGTATTTT	CASSLSTSGGTDTQYF
TRBV6-1	few	TRBJ1-5	-	TGTGCCAGCAGTGAGGGAGCTACCGGGCATCAGCCCCAGCATTTT	CASSEGATGHQPQHF
TRBV19	-	TRBJ1-2	-	TGTGCCAGTAGTAGACAGACCTATGGCTACACCTTC	CASSRQTYGYTF
TRBV4-1	few	TRBJ1-5	-	TGCGCCAGCAGCCAGTCTTCGGGACAAATTAATCAGCCCCAGCATTTT	CASSQSSGQINQPQHF
TRBV5-1	-	TRBJ2-5	-	TGCGCCAGCAGCTTGGGGGGGGGCAAAGAGACCCAGTACTTC	CASSLGGGKETQYF
TRBV2	-	TRBJ1-5	-	TGTGCCAGCAGTGCAGGCAACCACAATCAGCCCCAGCATTTT	CASSAGNHNQPQHF
TRBV19	-	TRBJ2-1	TRBD1	TGTGCCAGTAGTATGGGACAGGGGGCTCGGGAGCAGTTCTTC	CASSMGQGAREQFF
TRBV5-1	-	TRBJ1-4	-	TGCGCCAGTTCCGGGGAAAATGAAAAACTGTTTTTT	CASSGENEKLFF
TRBV9	-	TRBJ1-4	TRBD1	TGTGCCAGCAGCCCCATTGGACAGGGAAAGGAAAAACTGTTTTTT	CASSPIGQGKEKLFF
TRBV28	-	TRBJ2-7	-	TGTGCCAGCAACCCCGCCGGGAAACCCTACGAGCAGTACTTC	CASNPAGKPYEQYF
TRBV18	-	TRBJ1-1	-	TGTGCCAGCTCACGCGTACTCGGGGACACTGAAGCTTTCTTT	CASSRVLGDTEAFF
TRBV4-1	few	TRBJ1-1	-	TGCGCCAGCAGCCAAGATTTCGAGGGTTCCACTGAAGCTTTCTTT	CASSQDFEGSTEAFF
TRBV5-6	-	TRBJ1-3	-	TGTGCCAGCAGCTTGGCTGCAGGGGCACCGACTGGGAACACCATATATTTT	CASSLAAGAPTGNTIYF
TRBV6-1	-	TRBJ1-1	TRBD1	TGTGCCAGCAGTACTCGACAGGGGGAGAACACTGAAGCTTTCTTT	CASSTRQGENTEAFF
TRBV5-1	-	TRBJ2-5	TRBD2	TGCGCCAGCAGCCCCAAGGCGGGGGGGTGGGGAGAGACCCAGTACTTC	CASSPKAGGWGETQYF
TRBV11-2	-	TRBJ1-3	-	TGTGCCAGCAGCTTACCTCTAAGGGGTTCGGGAAACACCATATATTTT	CASSLPLRGSGNTIYF
TRBV7-8	many	TRBJ1-1	TRBD1	TGTGCCAGCAGCTTAACACAGGGGGCGCACACTGAAGCTTTCTTT	CASSLTQGAHTEAFF
TRBV7-9	-	TRBJ2-1	TRBD2	TGTGCCAGCAGCCTAGCGGGAGAGATAAATGAGCAGTTCTTC	CASSLAGEINEQFF
TRBV27	-	TRBJ2-7	TRBD1	TGTGCCAGCAGTCCCTGGACAGGGGTGGGCGACGAGCAGTACTTC	CASSPWTGVGDEQYF
TRBV6-4	-	TRBJ1-2	-	TGTGCCAGCAGTGGTTTCGGTTATAACTATGGCTACACCTTC	CASSGFGYNYGYTF
TRBV7-2	-	TRBJ1-4	-	TGTGCCAGCAGCCCCCGGGCGGAAGCGGCTAATGAAAAACTGTTTTTT	CASSPRAEAANEKLFF
TRBV11-2	once	TRBJ1-1	-	TGTGCCAGCAGCTTAGTCACGGGGGGGCACACTGAAGCTTTCTTT	CASSLVTGGHTEAFF
TRBV5-1	-	TRBJ1-1	-	TGCGCCAGCAGCTTGGAATTAAAGAACACTGAAGCTTTCTTT	CASSLELKNTEAFF